The source of this TCR beta chain is a study of T cell responses to AZD1222 COVID-19 vaccine. Per the germline V gene, CDR1 is SGHRS and CDR2 is YFSETQ. The CDR3 covers 13 residues. Trimming removed 0 bases from V and 1 base from J, with 4 bases in between. Only in-frame clones appear in the TCRdb table, and some are missing; sequencing was by immunoSEQ multiplex PCR. This table has under 150,000 clones, about nine tenths appearing once. Study results and caveats: Repertoires in all cases were sampled only once the peak T cell response had passed.

About this clone: Its antigen remains unknown.

Here the sequenced sample was peripheral blood, taken 28 days after the second AZD1222 dose. V and J are TRBV5-1 and TRBJ1-1; D is unclear. The sequence was collected from an adult who received the AZD1222 COVID-19 vaccine. CDR3 DNA sequence: TGCGCCAGCAGCTTGGGGGGGAACACTGAAGCTTTCTTT. Translated: CASSLGGNTEAFF.